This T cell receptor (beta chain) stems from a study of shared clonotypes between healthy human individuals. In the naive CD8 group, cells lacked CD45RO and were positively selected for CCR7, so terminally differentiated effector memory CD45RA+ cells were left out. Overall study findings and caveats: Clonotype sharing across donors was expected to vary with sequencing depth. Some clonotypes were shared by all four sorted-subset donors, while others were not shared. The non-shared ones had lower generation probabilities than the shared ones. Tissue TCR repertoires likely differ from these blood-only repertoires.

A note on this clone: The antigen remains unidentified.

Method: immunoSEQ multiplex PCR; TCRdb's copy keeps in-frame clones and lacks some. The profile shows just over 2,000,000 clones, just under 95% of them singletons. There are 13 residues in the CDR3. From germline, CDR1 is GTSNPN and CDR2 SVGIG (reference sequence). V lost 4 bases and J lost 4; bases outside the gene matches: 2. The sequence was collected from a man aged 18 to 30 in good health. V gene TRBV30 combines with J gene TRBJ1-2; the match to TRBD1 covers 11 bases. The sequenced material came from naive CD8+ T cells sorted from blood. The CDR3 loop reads CAWKGTGGYGYTF. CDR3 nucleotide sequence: TGTGCCTGGAAAGGGACAGGGGGCTATGGCTACACCTTC.